This T cell receptor beta chain stems from a study of identical twins. Study results and caveats: A lower insertion count was a feature of abundant cord blood beta clonotypes, with no such feature in memory repertoires.

CDR3 length: 18 amino acids. Germline V gene sequence: CDR1 SGHAT, CDR2 FQDESV (reference sequence). V gave up 4 bases and J gave up 0 bases, with 18 bases separating them. In every case, the donor was a healthy Caucasian. With respect to this clonotype: Antigen: not known.

MiXCR, applied by TCRdb to the 5' RACE reads, yields one record per CDR3 protein. The table has around 680,000 distinct CDR3 sequences, 8% to 9% seen once. These data were likewise used in another study, on yellow fever vaccine responses in identical twins.

Source material: PBMCs. The chain uses TRBV11-1 and TRBJ2-2, with D possibly matching TRBD1 (5 bases). This sequence originates from a woman aged 18-29 years in good health. The CDR3 coding sequence is TGTGCCAGCAGCTCCGACATTTTACAGGAACCGAACACCGGGGAGCTGTTTTTT. This encodes CASSSDILQEPNTGELFF.